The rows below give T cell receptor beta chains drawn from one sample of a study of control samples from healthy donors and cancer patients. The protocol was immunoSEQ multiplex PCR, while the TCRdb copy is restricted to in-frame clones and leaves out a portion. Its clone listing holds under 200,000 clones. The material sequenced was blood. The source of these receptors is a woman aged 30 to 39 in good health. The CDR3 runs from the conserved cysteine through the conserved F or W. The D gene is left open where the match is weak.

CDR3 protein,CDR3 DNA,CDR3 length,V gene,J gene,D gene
CASSQAETGVYF,TGCGCCAGCAGCCAAGCGGAGACAGGGGTGTACTTC,12,TRBV4-3,TRBJ2-5,TRBD1
CASSTGQAANYGYTF,TGTGCCAGCTCCACGGGACAGGCCGCTAACTATGGCTACACCTTC,15,TRBV18,TRBJ1-2,TRBD1
CSVESLNTEAFF,TGCAGCGTTGAGTCGCTGAACACTGAAGCTTTCTTT,12,TRBV29-1,TRBJ1-1,.
CSARTVYGYTF,TGCAGTGCTAGGACGGTCTATGGCTACACCTTC,11,TRBV20-1,TRBJ1-2,.
CASSLVSVEETQYF,TGTGCCAGCAGCTTAGTATCTGTAGAAGAGACCCAGTACTTC,14,TRBV7-9,TRBJ2-5,.
CASSLTGFYEQYF,TGCGCCAGCAGCTTGACAGGGTTCTACGAGCAGTACTTC,13,TRBV5-1,TRBJ2-7,.
CASSYVLRGYTF,TGTGCCAGCAGTTATGTGTTGCGTGGCTACACCTTC,12,TRBV6-2/TRBV6-3,TRBJ1-2,.
CATPLQPQHF,TGTGCCACCCCCCTTCAGCCCCAGCATTTT,10,TRBV19,TRBJ1-5,.
CASSDSGMGELFF,TGTGCCAGCAGTGACTCCGGAATGGGCGAACTGTTTTTT,13,TRBV6-4,TRBJ1-4,.
CASSLSDTQYF,TGTGCCAGCAGCTTATCAGATACGCAGTATTTT,11,TRBV11-2,TRBJ2-3,.
CASSLQWDRNSPLHF,TGTGCCAGCAGCTTACAATGGGACAGGAATTCACCCCTCCACTTT,15,TRBV7-2,TRBJ1-6,TRBD1
CASSSWYEQYF,TGTGCCAGCAGTAGCTGGTACGAGCAGTACTTC,11,TRBV12-3/TRBV12-4,TRBJ2-7,.
CASSPDTAYEQYF,TGTGCCAGCTCACCGGACACCGCCTACGAGCAGTACTTC,13,TRBV18,TRBJ2-7,.